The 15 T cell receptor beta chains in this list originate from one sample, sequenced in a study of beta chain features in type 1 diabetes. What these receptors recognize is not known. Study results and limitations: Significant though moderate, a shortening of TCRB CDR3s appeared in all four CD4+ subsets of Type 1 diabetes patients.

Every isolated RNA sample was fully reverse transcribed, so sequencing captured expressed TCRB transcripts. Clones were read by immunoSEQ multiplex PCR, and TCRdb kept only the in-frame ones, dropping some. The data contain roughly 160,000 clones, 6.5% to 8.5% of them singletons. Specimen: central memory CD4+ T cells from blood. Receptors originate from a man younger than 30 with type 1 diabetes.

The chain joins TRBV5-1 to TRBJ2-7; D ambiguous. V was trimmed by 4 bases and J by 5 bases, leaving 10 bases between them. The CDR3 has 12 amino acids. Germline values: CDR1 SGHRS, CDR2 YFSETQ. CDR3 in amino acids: CASSLTINEQYF. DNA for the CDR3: TGCGCCAGCAGCCTAACGATAAACGAGCAGTACTTC.

The CDR3 loop is CAGTGERGVQNTGELFF. The CDR3 DNA is TGCGCCGGAACGGGGGAGCGGGGGGTACAGAACACCGGGGAGCTGTTTTTT. The genes are TRBV10-2 and TRBJ2-2; TRBD2 matches 9 bases. V lost 11 bases and J lost 1; bases outside the gene matches: 14. Germline CDR1 is WSHSY and CDR2 is SAAADI. The CDR3 totals 17 residues.

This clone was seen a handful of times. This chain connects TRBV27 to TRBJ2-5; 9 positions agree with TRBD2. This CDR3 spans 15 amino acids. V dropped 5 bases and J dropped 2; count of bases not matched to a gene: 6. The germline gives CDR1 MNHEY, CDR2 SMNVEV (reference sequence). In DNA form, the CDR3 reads TGTGCCAGCAGTCGGGACCTAGCGGGACAAGAGACCCAGTACTTC. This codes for CASSRDLAGQETQYF.

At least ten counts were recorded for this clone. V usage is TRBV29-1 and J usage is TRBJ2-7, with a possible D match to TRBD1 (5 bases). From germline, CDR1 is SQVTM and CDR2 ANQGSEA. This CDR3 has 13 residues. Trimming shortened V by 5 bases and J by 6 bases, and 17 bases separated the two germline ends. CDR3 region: CSVSRTSTLEQYF. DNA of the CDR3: TGCAGCGTTTCACGGACATCCACCCTCGAGCAGTACTTC.

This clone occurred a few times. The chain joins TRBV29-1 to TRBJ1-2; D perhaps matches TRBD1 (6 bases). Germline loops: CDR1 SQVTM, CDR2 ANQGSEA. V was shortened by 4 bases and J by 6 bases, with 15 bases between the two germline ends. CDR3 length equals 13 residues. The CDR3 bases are TGCAGCGTTGGGGAGTACAACAGGGATGGCTACACCTTC. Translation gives CSVGEYNRDGYTF.

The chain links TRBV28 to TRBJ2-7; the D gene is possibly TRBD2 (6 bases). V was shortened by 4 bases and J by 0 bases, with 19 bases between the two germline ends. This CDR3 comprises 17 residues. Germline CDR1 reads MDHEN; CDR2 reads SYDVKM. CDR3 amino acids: CASSSPPWRGSSYEQYF. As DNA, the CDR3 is TGTGCCAGCAGTTCACCCCCGTGGAGGGGTAGCTCCTACGAGCAGTACTTC.

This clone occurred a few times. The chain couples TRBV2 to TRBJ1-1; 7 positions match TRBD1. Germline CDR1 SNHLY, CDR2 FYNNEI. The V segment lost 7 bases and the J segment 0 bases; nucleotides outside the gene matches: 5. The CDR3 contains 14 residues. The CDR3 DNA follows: TGTGCCAGCATCACCCAGGGGGTGAACACTGAAGCTTTCTTT. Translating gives CASITQGVNTEAFF.

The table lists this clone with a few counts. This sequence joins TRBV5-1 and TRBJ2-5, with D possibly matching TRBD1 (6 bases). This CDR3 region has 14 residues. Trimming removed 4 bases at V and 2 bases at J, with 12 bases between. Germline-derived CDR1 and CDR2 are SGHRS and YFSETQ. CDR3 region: CASSQGSQQETQYF. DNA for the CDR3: TGCGCCAGCAGCCAGGGGTCTCAGCAAGAGACCCAGTACTTC. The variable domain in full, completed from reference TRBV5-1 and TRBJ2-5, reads KAGVTQTPRYLIKTRGQQVTLSCSPISGHRSVSWYQQTPGQGLQFLFEYFSETQRNKGNFPGRFSGRQFSNSRSEMNVSTLELGDSALYLCASSQGSQQETQYFGPGTRLLVL.

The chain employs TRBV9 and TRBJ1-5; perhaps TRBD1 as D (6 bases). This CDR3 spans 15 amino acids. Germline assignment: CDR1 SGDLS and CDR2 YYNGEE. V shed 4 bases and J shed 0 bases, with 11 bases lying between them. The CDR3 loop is CASSPTGLSNQPQHF. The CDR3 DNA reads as TGTGCCAGCAGCCCGACAGGTCTTAGCAATCAGCCCCAGCATTTT.

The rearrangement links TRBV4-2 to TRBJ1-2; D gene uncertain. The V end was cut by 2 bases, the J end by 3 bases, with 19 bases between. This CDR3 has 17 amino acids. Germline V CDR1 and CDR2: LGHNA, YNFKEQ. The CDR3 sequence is CASSQSLGERADYGYTF. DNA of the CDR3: TGTGCCAGCAGCCAATCCCTCGGGGAAAGGGCGGACTATGGCTACACCTTC.

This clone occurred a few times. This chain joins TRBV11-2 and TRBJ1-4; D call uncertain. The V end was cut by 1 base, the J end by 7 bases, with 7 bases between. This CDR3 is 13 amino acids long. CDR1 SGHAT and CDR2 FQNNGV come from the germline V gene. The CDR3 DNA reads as TGTGCCAGCAGCTTAGTGGAGGGTGAAAAACTGTTTTTT. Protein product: CASSLVEGEKLFF.

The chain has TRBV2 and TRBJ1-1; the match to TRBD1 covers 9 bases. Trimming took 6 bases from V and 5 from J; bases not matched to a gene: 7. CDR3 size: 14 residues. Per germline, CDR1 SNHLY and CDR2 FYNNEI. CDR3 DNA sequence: TGTGCCAGCAGCCCCGGGACAGGGAAGACTGAAGCTTTCTTT. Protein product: CASSPGTGKTEAFF.

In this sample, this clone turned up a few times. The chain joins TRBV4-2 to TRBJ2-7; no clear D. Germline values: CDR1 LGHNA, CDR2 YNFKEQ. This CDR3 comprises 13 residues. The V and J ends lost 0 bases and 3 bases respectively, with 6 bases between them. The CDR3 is CASSQDNNYEQYF. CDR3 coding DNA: TGTGCCAGCAGCCAAGATAATAACTACGAGCAGTACTTC.

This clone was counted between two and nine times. CDR3 protein: CASSQPGQGKDTQYF. In DNA, the CDR3 is TGTGCCAGCAGCCAACCGGGACAGGGGAAAGATACGCAGTATTTT. The chain recombines TRBV14 with TRBJ2-3, with 10 bases that match TRBD1. Germline assignment: CDR1 SGHDN and CDR2 FVKESK. After removal of 2 bases from V and 5 bases from J, the junction contained 4 bases not matched to a gene. The CDR3 loop spans 15 amino acids.

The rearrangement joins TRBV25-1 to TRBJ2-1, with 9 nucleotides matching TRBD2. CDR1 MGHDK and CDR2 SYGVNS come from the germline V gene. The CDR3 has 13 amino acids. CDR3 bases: TGTATAATGGCGGGAGGGCTCTTTGATGAGCAGTTCTTC. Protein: CIMAGGLFDEQFF.